Shown below are 31 T cell receptor beta chains from a single sample sequenced in a study of blood T cell repertoires in COVID-19. The protocol was immunoSEQ multiplex PCR, while the TCRdb copy is restricted to in-frame clones and leaves out a portion. The sample holds 200,000 or so clones, roughly nine tenths seen once. The specimen sequenced was peripheral blood. These receptors were obtained from a woman aged 50 to 60 with acute or convalescent COVID-19.

The chain has TRBV2 and TRBJ2-3; the match to TRBD2 covers 13 bases. The CDR3 covers 16 residues. The germline CDR1 and CDR2 sequences are SNHLY and FYNNEI. Trimming removed 4 bases from V and 4 bases from J; junction bases left unmatched: 5. The CDR3 coding sequence is TGTGCCAGCAGTGCCACTAGCGGGAGGGCCTCAGATACGCAGTATTTT. It is translated as CASSATSGRASDTQYF.

The CDR3 DNA sequence: TGTGCCAGCAGCTATGTTAATAATTCACCCCTCCACTTT. This encodes CASSYVNNSPLHF. The chain combines TRBV7-3 with TRBJ1-6; no clear D gene. CDR1 and CDR2 from the germline V gene are SGHTA and FQGTGA. Trimming left V 4 bases short and J 5 bases short, with 6 bases between. The CDR3 extends over 13 amino acids.

This clone came up once. V is TRBV19 and J is TRBJ1-5, with 10 positions matching TRBD1. This CDR3 has 16 residues. Germline CDR1 and CDR2: LNHDA and SQIVND (reference sequence). The V and J ends lost 3 bases and 5 bases, in that order; junction bases with no gene match: 7. The CDR3, as DNA: TGTGCCAGTAGTATTCCGACAGGGGGCAGTTATCAGCCCCAGCATTTT. This codes for CASSIPTGGSYQPQHF.

V is TRBV30 and J is TRBJ2-1; 7 bases are shared with TRBD2. This CDR3 comprises 13 residues. After removal of 1 base from V and 4 bases from J, the junction contained 1 base not matched to a gene. From germline, CDR1 is GTSNPN and CDR2 SVGIG (reference sequence). As DNA, the CDR3 is TGTGCCTGGAGTGGGGGACTATACAATGAGCAGTTCTTC. Translating it yields CAWSGGLYNEQFF.

This clone was detected once. The rearrangement uses TRBV9 and TRBJ2-2; no definite D call. The CDR3 has 12 residues. V was clipped by 3 bases and J by 7 bases, with 7 bases between them. Germline assignment: CDR1 SGDLS and CDR2 YYNGEE. The CDR3 loop reads CASSEFGGELFF. DNA for the CDR3: TGTGCCAGCAGCGAGTTCGGCGGGGAGCTGTTTTTT.

The chain combines TRBV19 with TRBJ1-5; D is ambiguous. This CDR3 is built from 13 residues. Trimming shortened V by 5 bases and J by 4 bases, and 9 bases separated the two germline ends. Germline V gene data show CDR1 as LNHDA and CDR2 as SQIVND (reference sequence). The CDR3 spells CASSVSWNQPQHF. The DNA of the CDR3 is TGTGCCAGTAGTGTGAGTTGGAATCAGCCCCAGCATTTT.

The chain combines TRBV27 with TRBJ2-3; perhaps TRBD2 as D (5 bases). Germline CDR1 MNHEY, CDR2 SMNVEV (reference sequence). Trimming removed 10 bases from V and 8 bases from J, with 16 bases in between. The CDR3 is 12 amino acids. This CDR3 is CATTVRSGTQYF. The CDR3 DNA is TGTGCCACCACAGTCCGGAGCGGTACGCAGTATTTT.

The chain combines TRBV7-8 with TRBJ1-1; a weak D match, TRBD1 (6 bases). The V gene lost 2 bases and the J gene lost 2 bases, with 18 bases spanning the gap. The CDR3 consists of 17 residues. Germline CDR1 reads SGHVS; CDR2 reads FQNEAQ. CDR3 sequence: CASSLPSVWGGNTEAFF. The CDR3 bases are TGTGCCAGCAGCTTACCCAGTGTTTGGGGGGGCAACACTGAAGCTTTCTTT. The full variable domain, with the rest looked up from reference TRBV7-8 and TRBJ1-1, is GAGVSQSPRYKVAKRGQDVALRCDPISGHVSLFWYQQALGQGPEFLTYFQNEAQLDKSGLPSDRFFAERPEGSVSTLKIQRTQQEDSAVYLCASSLPSVWGGNTEAFFGQGTRLTVV.

The chain has TRBV9 and TRBJ2-3, with 10 nucleotides matching TRBD2. V trimming: 4 bases; J trimming: 3 bases; junction bases outside the gene matches: 5. This CDR3 is 15 amino acids long. Germline values: CDR1 SGDLS, CDR2 YYNGEE. CDR3 DNA sequence: TGTGCCAGCAGCCCAGGGGGACTAGCGACAGATACGCAGTATTTT. The encoded protein is CASSPGGLATDTQYF.

The rearrangement uses TRBV12-3 or TRBV12-4 and TRBJ1-1, with D unclear. V lost 6 bases to trimming and J lost 5 bases, with 7 bases between them. This CDR3 spans 11 amino acids. CDR3 DNA sequence: TGTGCCAGCAGAGCCGTGACTGAAGCTTTCTTT. It is translated as CASRAVTEAFF.

The chain links TRBV10-1 to TRBJ2-5; TRBD1 agrees at 11 bases. Germline V gene data show CDR1 as WNHNN and CDR2 as SYGVQD (reference sequence). The V gene end was trimmed by 6 bases and the J gene end by 4 bases; junction bases not matched to a gene: 4. The CDR3 is 14 amino acids. The CDR3 protein is CASRPGQGGETQYF. The CDR3 DNA reads TGCGCCAGCAGGCCGGGACAGGGGGGAGAGACCCAGTACTTC.

The chain is built from TRBV29-1 and TRBJ1-2; D is perhaps TRBD1 (6 bases). The germline V gene has CDR1 SQVTM and CDR2 ANQGSEA. V gave up 3 bases and J gave up 5 bases, with 13 bases separating them. This CDR3 contains 13 residues. Here the CDR3 reads CSVDGQSSYGYTF. DNA for the CDR3: TGCAGCGTTGATGGACAGAGTTCATATGGCTACACCTTC.

The V and J genes are TRBV10-1 and TRBJ2-2; 13 bases match TRBD2. V was clipped by 3 bases and J by 5 bases; unmatched bases: 3. This CDR3 contains 16 residues. The germline CDR1 and CDR2 sequences are WNHNN and SYGVQD (reference sequence). CDR3 sequence (DNA): TGCGCCAGCAGTGAACTAGCGGGAGGGGAGACCGGGGAGCTGTTTTTT. Translation gives CASSELAGGETGELFF.

The chain combines TRBV4-2 with TRBJ1-4; D uncertain. Looked up from germline, CDR1 is LGHNA and CDR2 is YNFKEQ. Trimming took off 2 bases at V and 1 base at J, with 8 bases between the two ends. This CDR3 comprises 15 residues. CDR3 region: CASSQQIGTNEKLFF. CDR3 nucleotides: TGTGCCAGCAGCCAACAAATCGGAACTAATGAAAAACTGTTTTTT.

This clone was observed once. V usage is TRBV3-1 (or the pseudogene TRBV3-2) and J usage is TRBJ1-1; 7 nucleotides agree with TRBD1. Trimming took 4 bases from V and 0 from J; bases not matched to a gene: 2. The CDR3 is 14 amino acids. Per the germline V gene, CDR1 is LGHDT and CDR2 is YNNKEL (reference sequence). This CDR3 reads CASSRGTVNTEAFF. Written as DNA, the CDR3 is TGTGCCAGCAGCCGTGGGACAGTGAACACTGAAGCTTTCTTT.

The chain employs TRBV5-5 and TRBJ2-7; possible D gene TRBD1, 6 bases. Germline assignment: CDR1 SGHKS and CDR2 YYEKEE (reference sequence). The CDR3 extends over 16 amino acids. Trimming removed 6 bases from V and 2 bases from J, with 21 bases in between. CDR3 loop: CASIPGGTGSAYEQYF. The CDR3, as DNA: TGTGCCAGCATCCCCGGAGGAACAGGGTCCGCCTACGAGCAGTACTTC. Looking up the rest from reference TRBV5-5 and TRBJ2-7 gives the full variable domain: DAGVTQSPTHLIKTRGQQVTLRCSPISGHKSVSWYQQVLGQGPQFIFQYYEKEERGRGNFPDRFSARQFPNYSSELNVNALLLGDSALYLCASIPGGTGSAYEQYFGPGTRLTVT.

The chain combines TRBV10-3 with TRBJ2-1; TRBD2 is a possible D gene (5 bases). Germline lookup yields CDR1 ENHRY and CDR2 SYGVKD. The CDR3 is 15 amino acids. V lost 4 bases and J lost 8, with 18 bases in between. The CDR3, as DNA: TGTGCCATCAGTGCAGGAACGGGTTACGGGGATGAGCAGTTCTTC. This translates into CAISAGTGYGDEQFF.

This clone occurred once. This chain joins TRBV11-2 and TRBJ2-7, with D uncertain. This CDR3 spans 14 amino acids. Germline CDR1 is SGHAT and CDR2 is FQNNGV. V was shortened by 0 bases and J by 3 bases, with 9 bases between the two germline ends. The CDR3 protein is CASSLEGWSYEQYF. The CDR3 coding sequence is TGTGCCAGCAGCTTAGAAGGCTGGAGCTACGAGCAGTACTTC.

The gene calls are TRBV5-1 and TRBJ2-1, with D maybe TRBD2 (5 bases). The CDR3 is 16 amino acids. The V gene's germline CDR1 is SGHRS and CDR2 YFSETQ. V lost 0 bases and J 0 bases, leaving 10 bases between the germline ends. CDR3: CASSLVARSSYNEQFF. CDR3 nucleotide sequence: TGCGCCAGCAGCTTGGTAGCGCGGAGCTCCTACAATGAGCAGTTCTTC.

This chain uses TRBV4-3 with TRBJ1-5; D ambiguous. V was clipped by 1 base and J by 6 bases, with 7 bases between them. Germline V gene lookup returns CDR1 LGHNA and CDR2 YSLEER. This CDR3 comprises 13 residues. DNA of the CDR3: TGCGCCAGCAGCCAAGGGGCCGGTCAGCCCCAGCATTTT. Translating gives CASSQGAGQPQHF.

The V call is TRBV21-1, the J call TRBJ2-7; no check of the table's D call, TRBD2, against the DNA was made. TRBV21-1 corresponds to a pseudogene. The CDR3 is 14 amino acids. DNA for the CDR3: TGTGCCAGCAGCAAAGCGGGGCGGGGCTACGAGCAGTACTTC. It codes for CASSKAGRGYEQYF.

V and J are TRBV7-9 and TRBJ1-1; tentatively, D is TRBD1 (6 bases). The CDR3 covers 15 residues. The V end lost 6 bases, the J end lost 5 bases, and 19 bases lay between the germline ends. The V gene's germline CDR1 is SEHNR and CDR2 FQNEAQ (reference sequence). DNA for the CDR3: TGTGCCAGCAGACTACAGGGAGGGGAGAAAACTGAAGCTTTCTTT. This codes for CASRLQGGEKTEAFF.

This clone was seen a few times. The chain is built from TRBV5-1 and TRBJ2-2, with D perhaps TRBD2 (6 bases). The germline gives CDR1 SGHRS, CDR2 YFSETQ. CDR3 length equals 15 residues. V shed 0 bases and J shed 5 bases, with 11 bases lying between them. The CDR3 loop reads CASSLEGGKTGELFF. The CDR3 coding sequence is TGCGCCAGCAGCTTGGAGGGCGGGAAAACCGGGGAGCTGTTTTTT.

The chain is built from TRBV5-1 and TRBJ2-1; 13 bases line up with TRBD2. The CDR3 runs to 17 residues. V shed 4 bases, J shed 9 bases, and the junction held 13 bases outside the gene matches. Germline V CDR1 and CDR2: SGHRS, YFSETQ. CDR3 nucleotides: TGCGCCAGCAGCCTTACAGTGGGACTAGCGGGACCAGGTGAGCAGTTCTTC. It is translated as CASSLTVGLAGPGEQFF.

This rearrangement joins TRBV5-1 to TRBJ2-1; TRBD2 matches at 7 bases. Germline lookup yields CDR1 SGHRS and CDR2 YFSETQ. This CDR3 has 15 amino acids. J was trimmed by 7 bases and V by 4 bases; bases with no gene match: 11. The CDR3, as DNA: TGCGCCAGCAGCCCGACTAGCAGAGGGAATAATGAGCAGTTCTTC. Its protein product is CASSPTSRGNNEQFF. Full variable domain (rest looked up from reference TRBV5-1 and TRBJ2-1): KAGVTQTPRYLIKTRGQQVTLSCSPISGHRSVSWYQQTPGQGLQFLFEYFSETQRNKGNFPGRFSGRQFSNSRSEMNVSTLELGDSALYLCASSPTSRGNNEQFFGPGTRLTVL.

The chain combines TRBV7-8 with TRBJ2-1; 9 nucleotides agree with TRBD1. Germline values: CDR1 SGHVS, CDR2 FQNEAQ. The CDR3 loop spans 14 amino acids. V lost 2 bases, J lost 9 bases, and 5 bases stayed unmatched. The CDR3 sequence: CASSLQGQGAEQFF. The CDR3 nucleotides are TGTGCCAGCAGCTTACAGGGACAGGGTGCTGAGCAGTTCTTC.

This clone was seen only once. This chain links TRBV7-2 with TRBJ2-7, with TRBD1 matching 7 bases. Germline lookup yields CDR1 SGHTA and CDR2 FQGNSA. This CDR3 is built from 16 residues. Germline trimming cut 5 bases from V and 1 base from J; bases unmatched to any gene: 11. The CDR3 coding sequence is TGTGCCAGCAGCCCAGGGGCCAGGGGGTATTCCTACGAGCAGTACTTC. This encodes CASSPGARGYSYEQYF.

This rearrangement joins TRBV7-2 to TRBJ1-2; a possible D gene is TRBD1 (5 bases). In germline, CDR1 is SGHTA, CDR2 FQGNSA. This CDR3 comprises 13 residues. Trimming cost V 5 bases and J 8 bases, with 15 bases left between them. As DNA, the CDR3 is TGTGCCAGCAGCGGGGCCGAGGCGTGGGGCTACACCTTC. As protein: CASSGAEAWGYTF.

The chain couples TRBV29-1 to TRBJ2-1; 7 nucleotides line up with TRBD1. The CDR3 covers 15 residues. Trimming at V came to 6 bases and at J to 6 bases, leaving 14 bases not matched to a gene. The V gene's germline CDR1 is SQVTM and CDR2 ANQGSEA. The CDR3 loop reads CSVTLRDRSFNEQFF. The CDR3 DNA sequence: TGCAGCGTGACGTTACGGGACAGAAGCTTCAATGAGCAGTTCTTC.

This clone has only one observation. The J gene is TRBJ1-1, the V gene TRBV29-1, with 7 bases matching TRBD1. Germline CDR1 is SQVTM and CDR2 is ANQGSEA. The ends lost 3 bases at V and 1 base at J; junction bases unmatched: 5. The length of the CDR3 is 14 residues. CDR3 sequence (DNA): TGCAGCGTTGAGGCAGGGGGTTGGAACACTGAAGCTTTCTTT. Residues: CSVEAGGWNTEAFF.

The rearrangement links TRBV11-3 to TRBJ1-1; 8 nucleotides agree with TRBD1. The CDR3 is 16 residues long. V shed 4 bases and J 3 bases; nucleotides not matched to a gene: 10. Germline values: CDR1 SGHNT, CDR2 YENEEA. CDR3 bases: TGTGCCAGCAGCTCACGGACAGGGTTTGGGTACACTGAAGCTTTCTTT. Translated, it gives CASSSRTGFGYTEAFF.